The 8 T cell receptor beta chains in this list originate from one sample, sequenced in a study of a mutant IDH1 vaccine in newly diagnosed glioma. Time point: week 47, end of study. Vaccination comprised doses that each held 300 ug of mutant IDH1 20-mer peptide, plus topical imiquimod. What these receptors recognize is not known. Method: immunoSEQ multiplex PCR; TCRdb's copy keeps in-frame clones and lacks some. The data hold fewer than 15,000 clones, with around 81% observed a single time. The sequenced sample was PBMCs, obtained from a glioma patient whose treatment included an IDH1 peptide vaccine. The receptors were sampled from a woman aged 40 to 50 with glioma.

This clone is a singleton in its sample. This chain joins TRBV27 and TRBJ2-6; perhaps TRBD1 as D (6 bases). CDR3 length: 15 residues. Germline values: CDR1 MNHEY, CDR2 SMNVEV (reference sequence). The V gene lost 6 bases and the J gene lost 0 bases, with 9 bases spanning the gap. Written as DNA, the CDR3 is TGTGCCAGCAGAACGACAGGCTCTGGGGCCAACGTCCTGACTTTC. Translating gives CASRTTGSGANVLTF.

The CDR3 bases are TGTGCCAGTAGTACGAACAACTGGGACTACGCTGGAAACACCATATATTTT. This sequence encodes CASSTNNWDYAGNTIYF. This rearrangement joins TRBV19 to TRBJ1-3; D may be TRBD1 (5 bases). CDR1 is LNHDA and CDR2 is SQIVND in the germline V gene (reference sequence). This CDR3 is 17 amino acids long. Trimming removed 4 bases from V and 2 bases from J, with 18 bases in between. The variable domain in full, with the rest retrieved from reference TRBV19 and TRBJ1-3, is DGGITQSPKYLFRKEGQNVTLSCEQNLNHDAMYWYRQDPGQGLRLIYYSQIVNDFQKGDIAEGYSVSREKKESFPLTVTSAQKNPTAFYLCASSTNNWDYAGNTIYFGEGSWLTVV.

The chain employs TRBV19 and TRBJ2-5, with TRBD1 identical over 7 bases. The CDR3 spans 15 residues. Losses at the gene ends were 4 bases for V and 1 base for J; bases not matched to a gene: 6. The germline V gene has CDR1 LNHDA and CDR2 SQIVND (reference sequence). The CDR3 loop reads CASSTRDRVQETQYF. The CDR3 coding sequence is TGTGCCAGTAGTACCCGTGACAGGGTCCAAGAGACCCAGTACTTC.

The CDR3 loop reads CASSSGLTQYF. The DNA of the CDR3 is TGCGCCAGCTCTTCGGGACTTACGCAGTATTTT. The chain recombines TRBV5-1 with TRBJ2-3; TRBD2 might be the D (6 bases). Looked up from germline, CDR1 is SGHRS and CDR2 is YFSETQ. This CDR3 has 11 amino acids. Deletions cut 7 bases from V and 8 bases from J, with 11 bases between.

The chain couples TRBV4-3 to TRBJ2-5, with D unresolved. V shed 1 base and J shed 5 bases, with 8 bases lying between them. This CDR3 spans 13 amino acids. CDR1 is LGHNA, CDR2 YSLEER, per germline. CDR3 in amino acids: CASSQGPWETQYF. Here the CDR3 DNA reads TGCGCCAGCAGCCAAGGGCCCTGGGAGACCCAGTACTTC.

V and J are TRBV29-1 and TRBJ2-7; tentative D call: TRBD2 (6 bases). V was cut by 4 bases and J by 3 bases, with 13 bases left in between. Germline values: CDR1 SQVTM, CDR2 ANQGSEA. The CDR3 is 13 amino acids. The CDR3 region has the DNA TGCAGCGTTGTCCCGGGGGATCGCTACGAGCAGTACTTC. This codes for CSVVPGDRYEQYF.

The chain employs TRBV19 and TRBJ2-1; D is possibly TRBD2 (5 bases). Deletions cut 0 bases from V and 12 bases from J, with 15 bases between. The CDR3 consists of 14 residues. Per the germline V gene, CDR1 is LNHDA and CDR2 is SQIVND (reference sequence). The CDR3 here is CASSIDLRGSGQFF. CDR3 bases: TGTGCCAGTAGTATAGATCTAAGAGGGAGTGGGCAGTTCTTC.

CDR3 protein: CASSPQGSSYNSPLHF. For the CDR3, the DNA is TGTGCCAGCAGCCCCCAGGGTAGCTCCTATAATTCACCCCTCCACTTT. The gene calls are TRBV27 and TRBJ1-6; weak D call: TRBD1 (5 bases). The CDR3 spans 16 residues. V was shortened by 6 bases and J by 0 bases, with 12 bases between the two germline ends. CDR1 is MNHEY and CDR2 is SMNVEV in the germline V gene (reference sequence).